This T cell receptor (beta chain) came from a study of T cells expressing NK-cell markers. Turning to the study itself: Just one sequenced donor of eight was HCMV-seronegative, while seven were seropositive.

TCRdb reanalyzed the 5' RACE reads and collapses them to one entry per CDR3 protein, without DNA. With about 260,000 distinct CDR3 sequences in the sample, the ten largest clones hold about 0.39%. The CDR3 is 14 amino acids. The receptor was isolated from a man in his late teens or twenties in good health. Sequencing was carried out using blood T cells: a sorted CD56 or NKG2C T cell subset, CD4+ or CD8+ T cells, or bulk PBMC T cells (not recorded which). The V gene is TRBV12-3 or TRBV12-4, the J gene TRBJ2-7; TCRdb picks TRBD1, but there is no DNA to check that call. The CDR3 loop is CASTWSGSFYEQYF.